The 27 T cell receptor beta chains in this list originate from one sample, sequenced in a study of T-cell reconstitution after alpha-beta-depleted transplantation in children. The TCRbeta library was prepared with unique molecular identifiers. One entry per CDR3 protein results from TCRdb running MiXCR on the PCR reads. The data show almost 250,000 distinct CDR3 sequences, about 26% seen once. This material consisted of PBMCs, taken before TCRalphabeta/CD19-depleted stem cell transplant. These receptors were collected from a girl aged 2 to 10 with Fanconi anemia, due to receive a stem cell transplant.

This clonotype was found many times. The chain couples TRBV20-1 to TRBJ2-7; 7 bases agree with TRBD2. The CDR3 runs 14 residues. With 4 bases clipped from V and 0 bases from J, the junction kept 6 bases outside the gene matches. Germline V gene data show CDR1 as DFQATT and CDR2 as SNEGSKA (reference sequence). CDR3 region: CSANDGTNSYEQYF. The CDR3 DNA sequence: TGCAGTGCTAACGATGGGACTAACTCCTACGAGCAGTACTTC.

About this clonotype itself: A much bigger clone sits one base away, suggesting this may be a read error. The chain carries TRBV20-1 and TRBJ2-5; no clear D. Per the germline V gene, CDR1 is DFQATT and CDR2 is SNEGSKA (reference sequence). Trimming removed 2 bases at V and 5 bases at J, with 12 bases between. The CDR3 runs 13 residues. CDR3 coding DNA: TGCAGTGCTAGATTGAGGCATTTGGAGACCCAGTACTTC. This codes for CSARLRHLETQYF.

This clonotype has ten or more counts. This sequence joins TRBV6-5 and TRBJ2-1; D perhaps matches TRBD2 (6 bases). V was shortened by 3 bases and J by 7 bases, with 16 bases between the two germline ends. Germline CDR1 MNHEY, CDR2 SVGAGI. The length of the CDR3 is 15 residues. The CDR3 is CASSYLGRRENEQFF. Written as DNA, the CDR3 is TGTGCCAGCAGTTATTTGGGGCGGAGGGAGAATGAGCAGTTCTTC.

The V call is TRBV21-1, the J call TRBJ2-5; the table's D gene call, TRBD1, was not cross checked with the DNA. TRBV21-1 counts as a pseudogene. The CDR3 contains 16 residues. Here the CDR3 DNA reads TGTGCCAGCAGCCCTATTACTAACCCGCGGGGGGAGACCCAGTACTTC. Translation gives CASSPITNPRGETQYF.

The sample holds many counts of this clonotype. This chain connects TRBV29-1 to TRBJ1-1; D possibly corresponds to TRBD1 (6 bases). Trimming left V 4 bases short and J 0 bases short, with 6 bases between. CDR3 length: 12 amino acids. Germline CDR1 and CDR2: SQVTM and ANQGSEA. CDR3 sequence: CSVGGLNTEAFF. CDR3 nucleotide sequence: TGCAGCGTTGGGGGGCTGAACACTGAAGCTTTCTTT.

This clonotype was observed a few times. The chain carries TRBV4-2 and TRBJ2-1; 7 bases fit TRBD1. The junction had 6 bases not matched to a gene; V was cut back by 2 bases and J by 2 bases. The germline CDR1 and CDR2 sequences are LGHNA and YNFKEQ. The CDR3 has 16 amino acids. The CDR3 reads CASSQTGTAAYNEQFF. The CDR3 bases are TGTGCCAGCAGCCAAACCGGGACAGCGGCCTACAATGAGCAGTTCTTC.

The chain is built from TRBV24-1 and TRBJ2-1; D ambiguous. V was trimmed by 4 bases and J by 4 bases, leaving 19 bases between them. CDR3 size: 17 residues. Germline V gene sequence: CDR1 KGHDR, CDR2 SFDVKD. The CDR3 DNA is TGTGCCACCAGTGAGACCCGAGACCCAATGACATACAATGAGCAGTTCTTC. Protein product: CATSETRDPMTYNEQFF.

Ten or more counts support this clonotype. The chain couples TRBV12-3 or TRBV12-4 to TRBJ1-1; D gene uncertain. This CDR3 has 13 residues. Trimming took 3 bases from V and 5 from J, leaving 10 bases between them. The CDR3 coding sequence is TGTGCCAGCAGTTTTGGGCAACTGACTGAAGCTTTCTTT. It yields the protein CASSFGQLTEAFF.

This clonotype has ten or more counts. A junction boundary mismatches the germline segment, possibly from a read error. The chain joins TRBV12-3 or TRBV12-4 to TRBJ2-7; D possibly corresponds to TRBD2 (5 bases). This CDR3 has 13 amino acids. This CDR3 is CASSLEGAYEQYF. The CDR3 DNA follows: TGTGCCAGCAGCTTAGAGGGAGCCTACGAGCAGTACTTC.

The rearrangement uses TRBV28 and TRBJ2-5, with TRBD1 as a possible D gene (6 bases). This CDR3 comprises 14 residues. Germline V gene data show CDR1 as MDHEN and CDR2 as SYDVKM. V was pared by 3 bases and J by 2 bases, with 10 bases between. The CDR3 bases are TGTGCCAGCAGTTTCCCGAGGGGGCAAGAGACCCAGTACTTC. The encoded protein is CASSFPRGQETQYF.

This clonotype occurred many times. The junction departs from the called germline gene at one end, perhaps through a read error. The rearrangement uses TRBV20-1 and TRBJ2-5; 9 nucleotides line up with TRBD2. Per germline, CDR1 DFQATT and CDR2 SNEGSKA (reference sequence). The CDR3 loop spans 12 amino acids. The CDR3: CSASEVFSGGSF. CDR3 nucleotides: TGCAGTGCTAGCGAGGTCTTTAGCGGGGGTTCGTTC.

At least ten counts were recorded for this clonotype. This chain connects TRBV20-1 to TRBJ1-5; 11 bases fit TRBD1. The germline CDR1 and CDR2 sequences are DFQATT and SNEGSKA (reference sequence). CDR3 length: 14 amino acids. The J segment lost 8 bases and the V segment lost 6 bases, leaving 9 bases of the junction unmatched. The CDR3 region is CSAQDRGRTEPQHF. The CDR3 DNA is TGCAGTGCACAGGACAGGGGGCGAACGGAGCCCCAGCATTTT.

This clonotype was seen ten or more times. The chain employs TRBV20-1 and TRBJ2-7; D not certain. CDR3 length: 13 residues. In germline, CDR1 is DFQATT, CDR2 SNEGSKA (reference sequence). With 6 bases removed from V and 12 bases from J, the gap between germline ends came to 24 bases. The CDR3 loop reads CSAVRDKESSRYF. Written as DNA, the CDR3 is TGCAGTGCCGTCAGAGACAAGGAGTCCTCTCGGTACTTC.

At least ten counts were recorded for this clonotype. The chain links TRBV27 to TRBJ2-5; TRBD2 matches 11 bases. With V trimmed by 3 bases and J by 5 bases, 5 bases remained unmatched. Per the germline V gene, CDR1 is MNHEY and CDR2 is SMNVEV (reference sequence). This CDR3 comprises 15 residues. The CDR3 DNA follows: TGTGCCAGCAGTTTCCCACTAGCGGGAGAGGAGACCCAGTACTTC. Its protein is CASSFPLAGEETQYF.

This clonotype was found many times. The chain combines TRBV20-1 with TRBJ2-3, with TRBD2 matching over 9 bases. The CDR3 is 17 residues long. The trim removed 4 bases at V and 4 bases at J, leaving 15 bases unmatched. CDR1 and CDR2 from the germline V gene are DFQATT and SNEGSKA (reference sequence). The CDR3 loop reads CSATINSGTSTPDTQYF. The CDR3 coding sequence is TGCAGTGCTACTATCAATTCCGGGACTAGCACGCCAGATACGCAGTATTTT.

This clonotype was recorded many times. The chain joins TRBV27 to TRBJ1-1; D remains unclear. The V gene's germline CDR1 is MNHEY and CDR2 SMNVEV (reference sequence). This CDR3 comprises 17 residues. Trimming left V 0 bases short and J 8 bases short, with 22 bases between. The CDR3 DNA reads TGTGCCAGCAGTTTATCGGCCCCCTGGTCCGGGAAAATAGAAGCTTTCTTT. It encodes CASSLSAPWSGKIEAFF.

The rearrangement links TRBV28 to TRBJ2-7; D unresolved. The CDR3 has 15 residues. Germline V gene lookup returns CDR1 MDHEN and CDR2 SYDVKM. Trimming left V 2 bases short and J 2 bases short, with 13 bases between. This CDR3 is CASSLTLGSTYEQYF. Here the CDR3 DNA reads TGTGCCAGCAGTTTAACCCTTGGGTCGACCTACGAGCAGTACTTC.

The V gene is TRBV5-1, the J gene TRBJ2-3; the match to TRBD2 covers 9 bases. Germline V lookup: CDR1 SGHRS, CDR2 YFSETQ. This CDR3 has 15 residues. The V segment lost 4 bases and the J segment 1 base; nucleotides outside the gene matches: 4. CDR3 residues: CASSLAGPRTDTQYF. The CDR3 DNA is TGCGCCAGCAGCCTAGCGGGGCCTCGCACAGATACGCAGTATTTT.

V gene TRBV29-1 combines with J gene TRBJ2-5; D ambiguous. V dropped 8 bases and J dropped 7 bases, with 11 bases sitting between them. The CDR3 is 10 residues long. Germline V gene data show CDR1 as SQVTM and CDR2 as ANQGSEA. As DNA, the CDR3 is TGCAGCTACCTACTTGGGACCCAGTACTTC. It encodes CSYLLGTQYF. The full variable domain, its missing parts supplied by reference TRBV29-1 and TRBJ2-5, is SAVISQKPSRDICQRGTSLTIQCQVDSQVTMMFWYRQQPGQSLTLIATANQGSEATYESGFVIDKFPISRPNLTFSTLTVSNMSPEDSSIYLCSYLLGTQYFGPGTRLLVL.

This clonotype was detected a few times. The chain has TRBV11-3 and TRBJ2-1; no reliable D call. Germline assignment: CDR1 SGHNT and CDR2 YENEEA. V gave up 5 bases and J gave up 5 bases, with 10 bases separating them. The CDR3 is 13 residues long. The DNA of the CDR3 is TGTGCCAGCAGCGTACGACATAACAATGAGCAGTTCTTC. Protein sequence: CASSVRHNNEQFF. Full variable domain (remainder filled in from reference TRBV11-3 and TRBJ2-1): EAGVVQSPRYKIIEKKQPVAFWCNPISGHNTLYWYLQNLGQGPELLIRYENEEAVDDSQLPKDRFSAERLKGVDSTLKIQPAELGDSAVYLCASSVRHNNEQFFGPGTRLTVL.

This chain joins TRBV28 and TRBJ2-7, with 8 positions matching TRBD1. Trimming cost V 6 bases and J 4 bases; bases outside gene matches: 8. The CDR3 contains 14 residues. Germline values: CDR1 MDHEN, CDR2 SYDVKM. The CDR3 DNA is TGTGCCAGCAGGATCGACAGGGGTACTTACGAGCAGTACTTC. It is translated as CASRIDRGTYEQYF.

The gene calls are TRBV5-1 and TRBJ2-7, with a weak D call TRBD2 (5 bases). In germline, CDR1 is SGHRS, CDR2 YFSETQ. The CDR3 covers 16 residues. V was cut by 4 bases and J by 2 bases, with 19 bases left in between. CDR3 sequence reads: CASSLEVGRTTYEQYF. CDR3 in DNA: TGCGCCAGCAGCCTGGAGGTAGGACGCACCACCTACGAGCAGTACTTC.

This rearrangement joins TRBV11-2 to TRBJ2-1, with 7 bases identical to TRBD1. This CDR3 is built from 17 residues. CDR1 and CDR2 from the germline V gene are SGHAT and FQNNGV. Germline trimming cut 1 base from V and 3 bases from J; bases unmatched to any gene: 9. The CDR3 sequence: CASSLGRSGTVYNEQFF. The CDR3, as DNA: TGTGCCAGCAGCTTAGGTCGGTCCGGGACAGTCTACAATGAGCAGTTCTTC.

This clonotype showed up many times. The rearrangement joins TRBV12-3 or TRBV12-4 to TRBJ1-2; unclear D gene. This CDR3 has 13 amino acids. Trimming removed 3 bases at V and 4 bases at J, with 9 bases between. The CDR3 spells CASSFFGPYGYTF. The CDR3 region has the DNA TGTGCCAGCAGTTTCTTCGGGCCCTATGGCTACACCTTC.

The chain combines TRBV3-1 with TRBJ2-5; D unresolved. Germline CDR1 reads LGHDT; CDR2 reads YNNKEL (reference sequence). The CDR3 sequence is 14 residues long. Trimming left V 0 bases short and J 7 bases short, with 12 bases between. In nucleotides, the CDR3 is TGTGCCAGCAGCCAAGAACGCGGCTATGGGACCCAGTACTTC. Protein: CASSQERGYGTQYF.

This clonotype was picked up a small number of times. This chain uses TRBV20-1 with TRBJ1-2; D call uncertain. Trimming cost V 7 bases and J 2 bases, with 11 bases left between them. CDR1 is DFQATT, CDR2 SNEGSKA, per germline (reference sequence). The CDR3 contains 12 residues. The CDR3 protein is CSVRSGNYGYTF. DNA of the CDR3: TGCAGTGTCAGATCCGGGAACTATGGCTACACCTTC.

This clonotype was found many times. The CDR3 sequence: CSARTGVYGYTF. CDR3 in DNA: TGCAGCGCCCGGACAGGGGTCTATGGCTACACCTTC. The chain recombines TRBV29-1 with TRBJ1-2, with 9 bases fitting TRBD1. Trimming at V came to 7 bases and at J to 4 bases, leaving 4 bases not matched to a gene. Germline CDR1 reads SQVTM; CDR2 reads ANQGSEA. The CDR3 sequence is 12 residues long.